This T cell receptor beta chain originates from a study of cytomegalovirus exposure and HLA in healthy donors. Per the germline V gene, CDR1 is SNHLY and CDR2 is FYNNEI. This CDR3 spans 13 amino acids. Trimming pared 4 bases from V and 1 base from J, leaving 7 bases between. The PCR was carried out with 60 Vbeta primers and 13 Jbeta primers. Data came from immunoSEQ multiplex PCR; TCRdb stores just in-frame clones and leaves some out. Of some 86,000 clones in the sample, around 75% were seen once. Sequenced input: PBMCs. This sequence was found in a woman aged 35 to 49 in good health and CMV-seropositive. The V gene is TRBV2, the J gene TRBJ1-2, with D possibly matching TRBD1 (5 bases). The chain's CDR3 is CASSGGLNYGYTF. The CDR3 DNA sequence: TGTGCCAGCAGTGGGGGACTTAACTATGGCTACACCTTC. The whole variable domain, remainder taken from reference TRBV2 and TRBJ1-2, is EPEVTQTPSHQVTQMGQEVILRCVPISNHLYFYWYRQILGQKVEFLVSFYNNEISEKSEIFDDQFSVERPDGSNFTLKIRSTKLEDSAMYFCASSGGLNYGYTFGSGTRLTVV.